Shown below are 10 T cell receptor beta chains from a single sample sequenced in a study of cytomegalovirus exposure and HLA in healthy donors (dated by TCRdb to between 2016 and 2019). Receptor libraries were prepared by the immunoSEQ multiplex PCR assay. For the multiplex PCR, a mixture combining 60 forward primers for TCR Vbeta segments and 13 reverse primers for TCR Jbeta segments was used. This immuneACCESS table, as held by TCRdb, lists in-frame sequences with V and J called but not all clones. Of the missing ones, under half trace to an unresolved V gene in checked studies; the others have no known cause. The sample table holds about 170,000 clones, of which around three quarters were seen once. Around 1.9% of the sample goes to the ten largest clones. Input material: PBMCs. The receptors come from a woman between 25 and 40 years old in good health and CMV-seropositive.

The chain couples TRBV27 to TRBJ2-3; TRBD2 matches 10 bases. The CDR3 has 17 amino acids. Germline V gives CDR1 MNHEY, CDR2 SMNVEV (reference sequence). Trimming cost V 6 bases and J 1 base; bases outside gene matches: 10. CDR3 nucleotides: TGTGCCAGCAGCCGAAGCGGGGGGGCGGCGGGCACAGATACGCAGTATTTT. This codes for CASSRSGGAAGTDTQYF.

CDR3 residues: CASSQTRLQGVLGYTF. The CDR3 region has the DNA TGCGCCAGCAGCCAGACTAGGTTACAGGGGGTACTTGGCTACACCTTC. The chain is built from TRBV4-3 and TRBJ1-2; 8 positions match TRBD1. The CDR3 has 16 residues. Looked up from germline, CDR1 is LGHNA and CDR2 is YSLEER. V lost 3 bases to trimming and J lost 7 bases; unmatched junction nucleotides: 13.

CDR3 DNA sequence: TGTGCCAGCAGTTCCCGGACAGGGGGCTACACTGAAGCTTTCTTT. Encoded protein: CASSSRTGGYTEAFF. The V call is TRBV6-5, the J call TRBJ1-1; 11 nucleotides line up with TRBD1. CDR3 length: 15 residues. Germline lookup yields CDR1 MNHEY and CDR2 SVGAGI. The V gene end was trimmed by 4 bases and the J gene end by 3 bases; junction bases not matched to a gene: 4.

The chain combines TRBV6-6 with TRBJ2-1; D gene ambiguous. This CDR3 comprises 15 residues. V lost 5 bases to trimming and J lost 0 bases, with 11 bases between them. From germline, CDR1 is MNHNY and CDR2 SVGAGI (reference sequence). CDR3 sequence: CASSPSVSSYNEQFF. DNA of the CDR3: TGTGCCAGCAGTCCCAGCGTGAGCTCCTACAATGAGCAGTTCTTC.

The chain employs TRBV18 and TRBJ1-3; D is unclear. Germline lookup yields CDR1 KGHSH and CDR2 LQKENI. The length of the CDR3 is 16 residues. The germline V and J ends were trimmed by 4 bases and 0 bases, with 13 bases remaining between them. The CDR3 spells CASSHDPPSSGNTIYF. CDR3 nucleotide sequence: TGTGCCAGCTCACATGACCCCCCTAGCTCTGGAAACACCATATATTTT.

J is TRBJ2-7 and V is TRBV7-2, with 11 bases matching TRBD1. This CDR3 comprises 15 residues. Germline loops: CDR1 SGHTA, CDR2 FQGNSA. V trimming: 3 bases; J trimming: 5 bases; junction bases outside the gene matches: 6. The CDR3 nucleotides are TGTGCCAGCAGCTTCGCCGGGACAGGGGGTCACGAGCAGTACTTC. Protein: CASSFAGTGGHEQYF.

The chain has TRBV12-5 and TRBJ1-4; 8 bases map to TRBD1. This CDR3 has 14 residues. Germline V CDR1 and CDR2: LGHNT, FRNRAP. Trimming at V came to 10 bases and at J to 2 bases, leaving 6 bases not matched to a gene. Here the CDR3 DNA reads TGTGCTACATCCAGGGGGCATACTAATGAAAAACTGTTTTTT. Translation: CATSRGHTNEKLFF.

The CDR3 reads CASKRDSAVNQPQHF. CDR3 bases: TGTGCCAGTAAAAGAGACAGCGCGGTTAATCAGCCCCAGCATTTT. V usage is TRBV19 and J usage is TRBJ1-5, with TRBD1 as a possible D gene (5 bases). The CDR3 totals 15 residues. Germline V gene data show CDR1 as LNHDA and CDR2 as SQIVND (reference sequence). The germline V and J ends were trimmed by 7 bases and 4 bases, with 17 bases remaining between them.

Concerning this clone: Other DNA sequences in this specimen translate into the identical CDR3. The CDR3 loop is CASSSRDYGYTF. In DNA, the CDR3 is TGTGCCAGTTCAAGTCGGGACTATGGCTACACCTTC. The chain carries TRBV28 and TRBJ1-2; D gene uncertain. The CDR3 length is 12 residues. Germline loops: CDR1 MDHEN, CDR2 SYDVKM. V was clipped by 9 bases and J by 3 bases, with 11 bases between them.

The chain joins TRBV9 to TRBJ2-2, with 11 bases matching TRBD2. J lost 0 bases, V lost 0 bases, and 4 bases had no gene match. The germline gives CDR1 SGDLS, CDR2 YYNGEE. CDR3 length: 18 amino acids. This CDR3 reads CASSVVGLAVANTGELFF. CDR3 coding DNA: TGTGCCAGCAGCGTAGTGGGACTAGCGGTCGCGAACACCGGGGAGCTGTTTTTT. The variable domain in full, with the rest retrieved from reference TRBV9 and TRBJ2-2, is DSGVTQTPKHLITATGQRVTLRCSPRSGDLSVYWYQQSLDQGLQFLIQYYNGEERAKGNILERFSAQQFPDLHSELNLSSLELGDSALYFCASSVVGLAVANTGELFFGEGSRLTVL.